Below, one T cell receptor beta chain is given with its context. This entry is derived from a study of CD8+ T cells in alopecia areata. Germline-derived CDR1 and CDR2 are SGHVS and FNYEAQ. Trimming cost V 11 bases and J 3 bases; bases outside gene matches: 14. The CDR3 covers 15 residues. Individuals with alopecia areata gave both lesional scalp punch biopsies and peripheral blood for collection. Reverse transcription of extracted RNA yielded cDNA, which provided the sequencing template. Clones were read by immunoSEQ multiplex PCR, and TCRdb kept only the in-frame ones, dropping some. The sample has 150,000 to 190,000 clones; 45% to 60% are singletons.

The input for sequencing was CD8+ T cells sorted from blood, taken at week 0. The sequence was collected from a human donor with alopecia areata. The chain uses TRBV7-6 and TRBJ2-5; 8 bases agree with TRBD1. The CDR3 protein is CASGESGGTKETQYF. The DNA of the CDR3 is TGTGCCTCCGGGGAGTCAGGGGGCACAAAAGAGACCCAGTACTTC.